The clone carrying this T cell receptor beta chain was seen only a few times. Clones were sequenced by immunoSEQ multiplex PCR, and TCRdb holds only the in-frame ones, with some missing. The sample has roughly 48,000 clones; 65% to 80% are singletons. The data originate from a study of blood T cell repertoires in COVID-19. With 0 bases clipped from V and 8 bases from J, the junction kept 2 bases outside the gene matches. The germline gives CDR1 MGHRA, CDR2 YSYEKL. The CDR3 runs 15 residues. The specimen sequenced was peripheral blood. The receptor's source is a human donor with active or convalescent COVID-19. The donor label of this sample is uncertain. The rearrangement uses TRBV4-1 and TRBJ1-6; TRBD1 agrees at 9 bases. The CDR3 region has the DNA TGCGCCAGCAGCCAAGAAGGACAGGGGTATTCACCCCTCCACTTT. Translation: CASSQEGQGYSPLHF.